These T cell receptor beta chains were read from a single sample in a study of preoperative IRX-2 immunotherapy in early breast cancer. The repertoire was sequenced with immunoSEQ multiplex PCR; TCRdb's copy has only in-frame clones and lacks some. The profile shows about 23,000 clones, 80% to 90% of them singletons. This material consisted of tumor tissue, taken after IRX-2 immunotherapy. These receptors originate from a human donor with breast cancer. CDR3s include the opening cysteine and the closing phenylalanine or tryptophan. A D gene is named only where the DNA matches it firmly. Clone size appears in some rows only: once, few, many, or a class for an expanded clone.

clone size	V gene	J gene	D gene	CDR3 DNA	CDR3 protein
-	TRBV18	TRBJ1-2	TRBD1	TGTGCCAGCTCACGGGACAGGTCTACCTATGGCTACACCTTC	CASSRDRSTYGYTF
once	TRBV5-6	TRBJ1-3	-	TGTGCCAGCAGCTTGACAGGAGGAAACACCATATATTTT	CASSLTGGNTIYF
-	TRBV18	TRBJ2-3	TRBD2	TGTGCCAGCTCAACCAGCGGGGGCCTTAGCACAGATACGCAGTATTTT	CASSTSGGLSTDTQYF
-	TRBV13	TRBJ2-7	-	TGTGCCAGCACCCGCTGGGAAAAGACCTACGAGCAGTACTTC	CASTRWEKTYEQYF
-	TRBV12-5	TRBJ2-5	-	TGTGCTAGTGGTTCTACATATGAGACCCAGTACTTC	CASGSTYETQYF
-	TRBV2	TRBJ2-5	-	TGTGCCAGCAACAGGAGGGGGGAGACCCAGTACTTC	CASNRRGETQYF
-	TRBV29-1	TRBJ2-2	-	TGCAGCGTCTCACCGGCGGGGTGGAACACCGGGGAGCTGTTTTTT	CSVSPAGWNTGELFF
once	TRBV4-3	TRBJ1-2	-	TGCGCCAGCAGCCATCAATGGGACGGATATAACTATGGCTACACCTTC	CASSHQWDGYNYGYTF
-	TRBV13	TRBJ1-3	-	TGTGCCAGCAGCCTGGGACCGGCGAGCTCTGGAAACACCATATATTTT	CASSLGPASSGNTIYF
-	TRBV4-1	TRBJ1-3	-	TGCGCCAGCAGCCAAGAGCGGCAGACCTCTGGAAACACCATATATTTT	CASSQERQTSGNTIYF
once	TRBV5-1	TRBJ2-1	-	TGCGCCAGCAGCCCCCTACTGGGCAGCTCCTACAATGAGCAGTTCTTC	CASSPLLGSSYNEQFF
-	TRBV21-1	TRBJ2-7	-	TGTGCCAGCAGCGGCCGGACAGCCCCCTACGAGCAGTACTTC	CASSGRTAPYEQYF
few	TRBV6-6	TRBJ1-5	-	TGTGCCAGCAGGGGAGGGAATCAGCCCCAGCATTTT	CASRGGNQPQHF
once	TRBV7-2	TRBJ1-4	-	TGTGCCAGCAGCTTAGTGGGGACGAACGAAAAACTGTTTTTT	CASSLVGTNEKLFF
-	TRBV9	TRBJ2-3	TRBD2	TGTGCCAGCAGCGTAGGCGGGGGGGCTAGCACAGATACGCAGTATTTT	CASSVGGGASTDTQYF
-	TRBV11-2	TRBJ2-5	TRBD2	TGTGCCAGCAGCTCCGGACTAGCAGAGACCCAGTACTTC	CASSSGLAETQYF
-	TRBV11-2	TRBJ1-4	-	TGTGCCAGCATCCCTGGGCGTATTCATAATGAAAAACTGTTTTTT	CASIPGRIHNEKLFF
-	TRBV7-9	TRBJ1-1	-	TGTGCCAGCAGCCCCACGACACCGGGGGACACTGAAGCTTTCTTT	CASSPTTPGDTEAFF
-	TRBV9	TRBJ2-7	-	TGTGCCAGCAGCGTCACCGGGACCCAGGGAGAGCAGTACTTC	CASSVTGTQGEQYF
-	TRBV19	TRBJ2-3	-	TGTGCCAGTAGTTTGTGGGATACGCAGTATTTT	CASSLWDTQYF
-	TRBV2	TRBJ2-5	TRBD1	TGTGCCAGCATGGGGACAGGGGGCGCGTGGGAGACCCAGTACTTC	CASMGTGGAWETQYF
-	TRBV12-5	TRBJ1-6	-	TGTGCTAGTGGCTCGCAGGGCAGGGGAGATTCACCCCTCCACTTT	CASGSQGRGDSPLHF
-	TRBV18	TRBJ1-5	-	TGTGCCAGCTCACCACCAAACCCGACAGAAAATCAGCCCCAGCATTTT	CASSPPNPTENQPQHF
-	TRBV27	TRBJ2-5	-	TGTGCCAGCAGATTACGAGGGGGTACAGGAGAGACCCAGTACTTC	CASRLRGGTGETQYF
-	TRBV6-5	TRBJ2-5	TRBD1	TGTGCCAGCAGCATAGACAGGGTGCGAGAGACCCAGTACTTC	CASSIDRVRETQYF
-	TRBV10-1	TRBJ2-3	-	TGCGCCAGCAGCCAGGACGGCCATAGCACAGATACGCAGTATTTT	CASSQDGHSTDTQYF
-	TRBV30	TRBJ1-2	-	TGTGCCTGGAGTGTGGGGGGGGCGAGCCCTAACTATGGCTACACCTTC	CAWSVGGASPNYGYTF
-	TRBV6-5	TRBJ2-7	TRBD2	TGTGCCAGCAGTTCCCGTCGGGGGGGGGCCTCCTACGAGCAGTACTTC	CASSSRRGGASYEQYF
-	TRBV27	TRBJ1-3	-	TGTGCCAGCAGTGGAGGCGGGGGCATTAACACCATATATTTT	CASSGGGGINTIYF
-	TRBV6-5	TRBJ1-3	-	TGTGCCAGCAAAGACCGGGACTCTGGAAACACCATATATTTT	CASKDRDSGNTIYF
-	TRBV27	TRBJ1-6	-	TGTGCCAGCAGTTTATCCTCTAATTCACCCCTCCACTTT	CASSLSSNSPLHF
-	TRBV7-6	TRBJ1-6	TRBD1	TGTGCCAGCAGCTTAGGTCAGGGGGCGCACTCACCCCTCCACTTT	CASSLGQGAHSPLHF
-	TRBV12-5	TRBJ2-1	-	TGTGCTAGTGGTTTTGGAGGGATTGCCAATGAGCAGTTCTTC	CASGFGGIANEQFF
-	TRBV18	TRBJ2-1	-	TGTGCCAGCTCACCACCGGGAAAGGGGAGTACGTACAATGAGCAGTTCTTC	CASSPPGKGSTYNEQFF
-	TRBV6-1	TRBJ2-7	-	TGTGCCAGCAGTGAATTGGGACCCCGGAGCTTC	CASSELGPRSF
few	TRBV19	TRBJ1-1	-	TGTGCCAGTAGTCTCCACAGAGACACTGAAGCTTTCTTT	CASSLHRDTEAFF
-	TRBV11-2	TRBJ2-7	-	TGTGCCAGCAGCTTAGTGTCGGGGTCCTCCTACGAGCAGTACTTC	CASSLVSGSSYEQYF
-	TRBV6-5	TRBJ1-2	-	TGTGCCAGCAGCATTGGGGAGGACTATGGCTACACCTTC	CASSIGEDYGYTF
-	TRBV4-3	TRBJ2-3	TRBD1	TGCGCCAGCAGCCTCGACCGGGACAGTTCAGCCGATACGCAGTATTTT	CASSLDRDSSADTQYF
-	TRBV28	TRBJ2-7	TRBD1	TGTGCCAGCAGTCCACCGGGACAGGGGGCCGCCTACGAGCAGTACTTC	CASSPPGQGAAYEQYF
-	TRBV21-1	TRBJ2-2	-	TGTGCCAGCAGACGGTTGTTAGCTACAGGCTTGACCGGGGAGCTGTTTTTT	CASRRLLATGLTGELFF
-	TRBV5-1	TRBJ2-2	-	TGCGCCAGCAGCCCAGGGACAACGAACACCGGGGAGCTGTTTTTT	CASSPGTTNTGELFF
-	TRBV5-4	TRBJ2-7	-	TGTGCCAGCAGCTGGGCGATAGGGGCCTCCTACGAGCAGTACTTC	CASSWAIGASYEQYF
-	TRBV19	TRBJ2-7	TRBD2	TGTGCCAGTAGTATAGCGGCGACTAGCGGGAGTCGTCTGCAGTACTTC	CASSIAATSGSRLQYF
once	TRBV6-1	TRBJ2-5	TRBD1	TGTGCCAGCAGTGCCTACAGGGGCGGAGAGACCCAGTACTTC	CASSAYRGGETQYF
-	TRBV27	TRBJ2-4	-	TGTGCCAGCAGTTTATCAGCAGGGGAAGCCAAAAACATTCAGTACTTC	CASSLSAGEAKNIQYF
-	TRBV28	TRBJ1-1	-	TGTGCCAGCAAAAATGCAGGGGTGAACACTGAAGCTTTCTTT	CASKNAGVNTEAFF
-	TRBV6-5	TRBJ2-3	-	TGTGCCAGCGCTGTAGGAGGGACAGATACGCAGTATTTT	CASAVGGTDTQYF
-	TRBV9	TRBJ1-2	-	TGTGCCAGCAGCCCCCCCCGCGGGGGTAACTATGGCTACACCTTC	CASSPPRGGNYGYTF
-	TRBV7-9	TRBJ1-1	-	TGTGCCAGCAGCCGCCACGAGAACACTGAAGCTTTCTTT	CASSRHENTEAFF
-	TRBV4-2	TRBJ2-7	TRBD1	TGTGCCAGCAGCCAAGGGACAGGTCGAGCCTACGAGCAGTACTTC	CASSQGTGRAYEQYF
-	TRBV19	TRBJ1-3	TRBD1	TGTGCCAGTAGTAATCCATACAGGGGGCGCGGAAACACCATATATTTT	CASSNPYRGRGNTIYF